This TCR beta chain was obtained from a study of blood T cell repertoires in COVID-19. In the original analysis: Reference gene primers were amplified, and this amplification served to estimate nucleated cell counts. The assay was immunoSEQ multiplex PCR, and TCRdb's table has in-frame clones only and misses some. That table is the source of V, J and clone size, and D and trimming were worked out from the DNA. This table has about 210,000 clones, roughly 90% appearing once. The CDR3 sequence is 15 residues long. Trimming removed 1 base from V and 6 bases from J, with 14 bases in between. Per the germline V gene, CDR1 is KGHSH and CDR2 is LQKENI.

The material sequenced was PBMCs or T cells enriched from blood (not recorded which). The V gene is TRBV18, the J gene TRBJ2-3; tentative D call: TRBD1 (6 bases). The receptor comes from a man aged 18 to 29 with acute COVID-19. CDR3 sequence reads: CASSPRDKGEDTQYF. The CDR3 DNA is TGTGCCAGCTCACCACGGGACAAGGGGGAGGATACGCAGTATTTT.